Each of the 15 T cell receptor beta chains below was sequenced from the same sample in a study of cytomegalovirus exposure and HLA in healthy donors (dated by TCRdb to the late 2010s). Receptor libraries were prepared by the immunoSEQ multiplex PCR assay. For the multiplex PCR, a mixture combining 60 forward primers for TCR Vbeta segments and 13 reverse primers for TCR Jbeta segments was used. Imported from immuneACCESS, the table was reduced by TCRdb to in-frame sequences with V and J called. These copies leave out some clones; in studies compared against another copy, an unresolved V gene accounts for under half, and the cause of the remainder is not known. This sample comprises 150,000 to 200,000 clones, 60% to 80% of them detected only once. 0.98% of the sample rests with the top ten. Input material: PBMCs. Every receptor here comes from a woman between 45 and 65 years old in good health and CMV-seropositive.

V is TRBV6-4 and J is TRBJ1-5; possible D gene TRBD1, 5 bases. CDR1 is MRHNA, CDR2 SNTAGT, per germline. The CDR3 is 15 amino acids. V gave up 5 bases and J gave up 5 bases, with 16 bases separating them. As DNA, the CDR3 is TGTGCCAGCAGTAAGTGGGCAGGGCGAGATCAGCCCCAGCATTTT. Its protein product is CASSKWAGRDQPQHF.

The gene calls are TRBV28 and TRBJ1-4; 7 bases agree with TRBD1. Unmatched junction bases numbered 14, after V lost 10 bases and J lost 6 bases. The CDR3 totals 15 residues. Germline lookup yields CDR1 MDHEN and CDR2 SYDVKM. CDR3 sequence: CATLEAGTADEKLFF. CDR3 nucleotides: TGTGCCACTTTGGAAGCCGGGACAGCGGATGAAAAACTGTTTTTT.

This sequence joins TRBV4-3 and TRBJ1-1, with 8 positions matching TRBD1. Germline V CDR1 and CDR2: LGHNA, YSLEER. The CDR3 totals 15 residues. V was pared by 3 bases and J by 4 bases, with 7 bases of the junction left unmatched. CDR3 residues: CASSHLDREGTEAFF. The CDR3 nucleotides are TGCGCCAGCAGCCACCTGGACAGGGAGGGCACTGAAGCTTTCTTT.

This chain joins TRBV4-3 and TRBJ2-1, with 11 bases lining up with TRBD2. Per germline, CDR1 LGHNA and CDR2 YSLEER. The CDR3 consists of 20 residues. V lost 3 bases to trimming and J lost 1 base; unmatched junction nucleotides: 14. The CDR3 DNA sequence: TGCGCCAGCAGCCACCCCATCGGCCTAGCGGGGGGCCAGTCCTACAATGAGCAGTTCTTC. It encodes CASSHPIGLAGGQSYNEQFF.

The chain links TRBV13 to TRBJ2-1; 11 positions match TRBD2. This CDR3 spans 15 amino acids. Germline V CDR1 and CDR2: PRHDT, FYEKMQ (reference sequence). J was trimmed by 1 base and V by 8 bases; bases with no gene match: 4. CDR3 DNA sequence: TGTGCCAGCTCTAGCGGGGGGTCATCCTACAATGAGCAGTTCTTC. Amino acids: CASSSGGSSYNEQFF.

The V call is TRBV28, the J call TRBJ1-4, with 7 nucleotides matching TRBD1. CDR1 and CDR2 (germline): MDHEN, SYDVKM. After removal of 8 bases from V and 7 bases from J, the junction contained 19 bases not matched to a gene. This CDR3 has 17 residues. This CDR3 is CASALVTRGLISEKLFF. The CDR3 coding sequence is TGTGCCAGCGCGCTAGTGACAAGGGGGCTAATCAGTGAAAAACTGTTTTTT.

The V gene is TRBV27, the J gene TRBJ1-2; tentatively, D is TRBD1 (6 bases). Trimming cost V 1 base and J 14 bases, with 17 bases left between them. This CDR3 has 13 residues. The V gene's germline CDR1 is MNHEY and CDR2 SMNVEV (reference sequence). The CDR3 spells CASSLFRDTSSTF. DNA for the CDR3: TGTGCCAGCAGTTTATTCCGGGACACCTCGAGTACCTTC.

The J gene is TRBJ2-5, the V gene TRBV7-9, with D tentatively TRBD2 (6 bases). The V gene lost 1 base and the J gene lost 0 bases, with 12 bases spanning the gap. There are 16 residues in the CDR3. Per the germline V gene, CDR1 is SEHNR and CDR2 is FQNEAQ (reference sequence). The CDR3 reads CASSLGGTLYQETQYF. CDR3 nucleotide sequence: TGTGCCAGCAGCTTAGGGGGGACTCTGTACCAAGAGACCCAGTACTTC.

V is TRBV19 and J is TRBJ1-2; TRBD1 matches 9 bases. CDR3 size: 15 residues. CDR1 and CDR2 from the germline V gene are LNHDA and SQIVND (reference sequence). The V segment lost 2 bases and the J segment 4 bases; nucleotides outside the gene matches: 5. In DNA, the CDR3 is TGTGCCAGTAGTATACCCGGGACAGGGCCCTATGGCTACACCTTC. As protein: CASSIPGTGPYGYTF.

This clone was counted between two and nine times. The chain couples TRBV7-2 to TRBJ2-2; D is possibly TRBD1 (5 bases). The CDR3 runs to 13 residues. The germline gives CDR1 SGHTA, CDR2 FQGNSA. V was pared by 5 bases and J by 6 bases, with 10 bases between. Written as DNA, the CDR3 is TGTGCCAGCAGCGGGGCTAAGTCCGGGGAGCTGTTTTTT. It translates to CASSGAKSGELFF.

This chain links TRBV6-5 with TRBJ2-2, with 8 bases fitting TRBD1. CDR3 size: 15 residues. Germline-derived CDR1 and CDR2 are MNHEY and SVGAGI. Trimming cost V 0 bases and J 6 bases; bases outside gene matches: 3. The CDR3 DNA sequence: TGTGCCAGCAGTTACTCCCCGGACAGGGCCGGGGAGCTGTTTTTT. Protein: CASSYSPDRAGELFF.

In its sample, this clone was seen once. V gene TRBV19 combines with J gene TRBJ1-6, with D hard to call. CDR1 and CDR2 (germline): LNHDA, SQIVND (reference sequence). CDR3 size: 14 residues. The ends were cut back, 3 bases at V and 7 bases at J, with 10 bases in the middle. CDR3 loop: CASSINAGNSPLHF. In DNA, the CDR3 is TGTGCCAGTAGTATTAATGCGGGAAATTCACCCCTCCACTTT.

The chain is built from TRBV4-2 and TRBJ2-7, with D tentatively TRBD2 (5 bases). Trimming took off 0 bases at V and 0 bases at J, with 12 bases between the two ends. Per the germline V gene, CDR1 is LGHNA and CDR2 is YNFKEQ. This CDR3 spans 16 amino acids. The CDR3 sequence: CASSQDRGGLSYEQYF. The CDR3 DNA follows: TGTGCCAGCAGCCAAGATCGTGGCGGGCTCTCCTACGAGCAGTACTTC.

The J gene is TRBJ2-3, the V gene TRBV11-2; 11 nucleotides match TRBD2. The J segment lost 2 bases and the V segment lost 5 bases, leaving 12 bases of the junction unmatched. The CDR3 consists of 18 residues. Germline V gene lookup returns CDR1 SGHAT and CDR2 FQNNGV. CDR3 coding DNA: TGTGCCAGCAGCCCACGGACTAGCGGGCAAGGGGCCACAGATACGCAGTATTTT. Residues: CASSPRTSGQGATDTQYF.

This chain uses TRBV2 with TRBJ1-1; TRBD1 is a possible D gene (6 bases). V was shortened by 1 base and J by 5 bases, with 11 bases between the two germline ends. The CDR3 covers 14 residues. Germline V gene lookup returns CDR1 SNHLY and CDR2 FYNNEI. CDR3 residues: CASSEVQGLTEAFF. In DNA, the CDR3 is TGTGCCAGCAGTGAAGTTCAGGGGCTTACTGAAGCTTTCTTT.